This TCR beta chain is from a study of T cells after yellow fever vaccination. Study in general: It was SMART-Seq v4 Ultra Low Input that prepared the fractions with low cell numbers. General study findings and limits: The study noted that FACS-sorted repertoires could contain abundant clonotypes contaminating from the bulk population. Boosting was followed by the reappearance of most primary-vaccination clones (around 95% CD4, 70% to 90% CD8). Clonotype sharing between CD4 and CD8 compartments was small.

TCRdb re-called the 5' RACE reads through MiXCR, storing one row per CDR3 protein. This table holds approximately 150,000 distinct CDR3 sequences, approximately 9.7% found once. This clonotype has only a few counts. The antigen remains unidentified. This receptor was identified in a man aged 18 to 30 who received the YFV17D yellow fever vaccine. The specimen was CD8+ T cells sorted from PBMCs, collected 45 days after the yellow fever booster vaccination.

The CDR3 nucleotides read TGTGCCAGCGGGGTAGGGACTAGATTCAATGAGCAGTTCTTC. Translated, it gives CASGVGTRFNEQFF. V is TRBV12-3 or TRBV12-4 and J is TRBJ2-1; TRBD2 matches 8 bases. V was clipped by 8 bases and J by 6 bases; unmatched bases: 9. The CDR3 extends over 14 amino acids.